The present T cell receptor (beta chain) was sequenced within a study of cytomegalovirus exposure and HLA in healthy donors. TCRdb keeps only in-frame clones here, not all; method: immunoSEQ multiplex PCR. Seen here are 250,000 to 400,000 clones, over 75% observed once, and the top ten hold roughly 0.88%. Material: PBMCs. This TCR was sampled from a young man in good health and CMV-seronegative.

CDR3: CASNPTGNSPLHF. The CDR3 nucleotides read TGTGCCAGCAATCCGACAGGGAATTCACCCCTCCACTTT. The genes are TRBV6-6 and TRBJ1-6; 7 positions agree with TRBD1. Germline lookup yields CDR1 MNHNY and CDR2 SVGAGI (reference sequence). CDR3 length: 13 residues. V lost 7 bases to trimming and J lost 7 bases; unmatched junction nucleotides: 4.